These T cell receptor beta chains were read from a single sample in a study of T cells in Graves' hyperthyroidism and ophthalmopathy. TCRdb analysed the multiplex PCR reads with MiXCR anew, one entry per CDR3 protein. The sample shows under 350,000 distinct CDR3 sequences, 18% of them seen only once. Specimen: blood. These receptors originate from a woman aged 45-60 years with Graves' hyperthyroidism. The CDR3 runs from the conserved cysteine through the conserved F or W. A D gene is named only where the DNA matches it firmly. Only part of the rows carry a size: once, few, many, or a class if the clone is expanded.

cdr3_aa cdr3_nt j_call clone_size d_call v_call
CASSVRATSGNTIYF TGTGCCAGCAGCGTACGGGCCACCTCTGGAAACACCATATATTTT TRBJ1-3 - - TRBV9
CASSEGTQETQYF TGTGCCAGCAGTGAAGGCACACAAGAGACCCAGTACTTC TRBJ2-5 few - TRBV6-1
CASLKDKKDNEQFF TGTGCCAGCTTAAAAGACAAGAAAGACAATGAGCAGTTCTTC TRBJ2-1 few - TRBV18
CSANTGSTNYGYTF TGCAGTGCTAACACGGGGTCGACTAACTATGGCTACACCTTC TRBJ1-2 few - TRBV20-1
CSARAALAGPRGSYNEQFF TGCAGTGCTAGAGCAGCGCTAGCGGGACCCCGAGGGTCCTACAATGAGCAGTTCTTC TRBJ2-1 - TRBD2 TRBV20-1
CSARQGALETQYF TGCAGTGCTAGGCAGGGGGCTCTGGAGACCCAGTACTTC TRBJ2-5 few TRBD1 TRBV20-1
CASTPNRGTGYTF TGTGCCAGCACCCCAAATCGGGGGACTGGCTACACCTTC TRBJ1-2 many - TRBV12-3/TRBV12-4
CSAHGLAGGNPLGEQYF TGCAGTGCCCACGGACTAGCGGGAGGAAACCCCCTAGGCGAGCAGTACTTC TRBJ2-7 few TRBD2 TRBV20-1
CSARVGGGHTAYGYTF TGCAGTGCTAGAGTGGGAGGCGGACATACCGCCTATGGCTACACCTTC TRBJ1-2 few - TRBV20-1
CASSSTSGGASPADTQYF TGTGCCAGCAGTTCGACTAGCGGGGGGGCATCGCCGGCAGATACGCAGTATTTT TRBJ2-3 - TRBD2 TRBV28
CASSGIPGSYEQYF TGTGCCAGCAGTGGAATCCCGGGATCCTACGAGCAGTACTTC TRBJ2-7 many - TRBV2
CSVPDGSTNEKLFF TGCAGCGTCCCAGACGGCTCAACTAATGAAAAACTGTTTTTT TRBJ1-4 few - TRBV29-1
CASSPAGSYGYTF TGTGCCAGCAGCCCCGCGGGCAGCTATGGCTACACCTTC TRBJ1-2 many - TRBV3-1
CASSEKGLGETQYF TGCGCCAGCAGTGAGAAGGGGCTGGGAGAGACCCAGTACTTC TRBJ2-5 few - TRBV10-1
CASSNTGGPGYGYTF TGTGCCAGCAGCAATACAGGGGGCCCCGGCTATGGCTACACCTTC TRBJ1-2 - TRBD1 TRBV27
CASSFPGAHLYGYTF TGTGCCAGCAGTTTCCCCGGGGCCCACCTCTATGGCTACACCTTC TRBJ1-2 few - TRBV25-1
CASSPGGGGLDTQYF TGTGCCAGCTCACCTGGAGGAGGAGGCTTAGATACGCAGTATTTT TRBJ2-3 many - TRBV18
CASSLGSGEYEQYF TGTGCCAGCAGCTTAGGGTCCGGCGAATACGAGCAGTACTTC TRBJ2-7 many - TRBV7-2
CASSEYTSGSMVTQYF TGTGCCAGCAGTGAATATACTAGCGGGAGTATGGTGACCCAGTACTTC TRBJ2-5 few TRBD2 TRBV6-1
CASSLIRALGTEAFF TGTGCCAGCAGCTTAATACGGGCTTTGGGCACTGAAGCTTTCTTT TRBJ1-1 few - TRBV7-9
CASGSGHEQFF TGTGCCAGCGGGTCGGGCCATGAGCAGTTCTTC TRBJ2-1 - - TRBV27
CASSSGWGSPLHF TGTGCCAGCAGTTCGGGGTGGGGTTCACCCCTCCACTTT TRBJ1-6 many - TRBV12-3/TRBV12-4
CSVALAGALETQYF TGCAGCGTTGCTCTAGCGGGGGCACTGGAGACCCAGTACTTC TRBJ2-5 few TRBD2 TRBV29-1
CASSPRQVPNHEQYF TGCGCCAGCAGCCCCCGACAGGTGCCGAACCACGAGCAGTACTTC TRBJ2-7 - - TRBV4-1
CASSWGTGELFF TGTGCCAGCAGCTGGGGCACCGGGGAGCTGTTTTTT TRBJ2-2 many - TRBV5-5